The rows below give T cell receptor beta chains drawn from one sample of a study of technical replicates of blood from a few donors. Repertoires were generated with immunoSEQ multiplex PCR, while TCRdb's copy carries only in-frame clones and drops some. The sample contains more than 65,000 clones, nearly 97% of which appear only once. Sequencing was performed on T cells isolated from PBMCs. These receptors were collected from a human donor in good health. Both conserved end residues are part of each CDR3. A D gene is named only where the DNA matches it firmly. Some rows mark clone size as missing; the rest say once, few, many or name a class of expanded clone.

J	D	size	V	DNA	CDR3
TRBJ1-1	.	.	TRBV6-1	TGTGCCAGCAGTGAACCCTCCGGGGAGAGAACTGAAGCTTTCTTT	CASSEPSGERTEAFF
TRBJ2-5	.	once	TRBV25-1	TGTGCCAGCAGTGAATCAGTCGGGAGACAAGAGACCCAGTACTTC	CASSESVGRQETQYF
TRBJ2-2	TRBD1	once	TRBV5-3	TGTGCCAGAAGCTTGATAGGTCGAGGGGGCGTTAAATCCGGGGAGCTGTTTTTT	CARSLIGRGGVKSGELFF
TRBJ1-3	.	.	TRBV4-1	TGCGCCAGCAGCCAAGGGCTGACAGAAGGAAACACCATATATTTT	CASSQGLTEGNTIYF
TRBJ1-1	TRBD1	.	TRBV6-5	TGTGCCAGCAGTAGAGGGGGCATAATCAGCGCTGAAGCTTTCTTT	CASSRGGIISAEAFF
TRBJ2-3	.	.	TRBV25-1	TGTGCCAGCAGTCTGGGGGGTCGCACAGATACGCAGTATTTT	CASSLGGRTDTQYF
TRBJ2-1	.	.	TRBV5-6	TGTGCCAGCAGCTTGGCCGTGCAGGGGAGTGAGCAGTTCTTC	CASSLAVQGSEQFF
TRBJ2-1	TRBD2	.	TRBV2	TGTGCCAGCAGGCCCGACGCGGGAGTTGGCAATGAGCAGTTCTTC	CASRPDAGVGNEQFF
TRBJ2-2	.	.	TRBV4-2	TGTGCCAGCAGCCAAGAGGGGGGGCCCGCCGGGGAGCTGTTTTTT	CASSQEGGPAGELFF
TRBJ2-2	.	.	TRBV25-1	TGTGCCAGCGCCCGGGACACGCGCACCGGGGAGCTGTTTTTT	CASARDTRTGELFF
TRBJ2-1	TRBD2	.	TRBV27	TGTGCCAGCAGTATCCAAGCGGGGGGGTACAATGAGCAGTTCTTC	CASSIQAGGYNEQFF
TRBJ2-3	TRBD2	.	TRBV2	TGTGCCGGAGGGACTAGCGGGAGTACGCAGTATTTT	CAGGTSGSTQYF
TRBJ1-2	.	.	TRBV6-1	TGTGCCAGCAGTCAATTGACAAGTATCTATGGCTACACCTTC	CASSQLTSIYGYTF
TRBJ2-5	.	few	TRBV10-1	TGCGCCAGCAGTGAATACCCCCGGGAGACCCAGTACTTC	CASSEYPRETQYF
TRBJ1-6	TRBD1	.	TRBV19	TGTGCCAGTAGTGGATCACAGGGGGCGGTAAGGTCACCCCTCCACTTT	CASSGSQGAVRSPLHF
TRBJ2-1	TRBD2	.	TRBV5-1	TGCGCCAGCAGCTTTCCAGCGGGAGGGAGATACAATGAGCAGTTCTTC	CASSFPAGGRYNEQFF
TRBJ2-1	TRBD2	.	TRBV6-5	TGTGCCAGCAGTTACCCGACTAGCGGGAGCTATGAGCAGTTCTTC	CASSYPTSGSYEQFF
TRBJ2-5	TRBD1	.	TRBV9	TGTGCCAGCAGCGCCCAGGGACAGGGGGCGAGTGGGGAGACCCAGTACTTC	CASSAQGQGASGETQYF
TRBJ1-1	.	.	TRBV14	TGTGCCAGCAGCCAAATTAGCCGGGAAGCTTTCTTT	CASSQISREAFF
TRBJ2-3	TRBD2	.	TRBV10-3	TGTGCCATCAGTGAGGGGACTAGCGGAAGCACAGATACGCAGTATTTT	CAISEGTSGSTDTQYF
TRBJ2-7	TRBD2	.	TRBV30	TGTGCCTGGAGCGCCGGACTAGCGGGGGGCTACGAGCAGTACTTC	CAWSAGLAGGYEQYF
TRBJ1-1	TRBD1	few	TRBV4-2	TGTGCCAGCAGCTCGAGGACAGGGGATAACACTGAAGCTTTCTTT	CASSSRTGDNTEAFF
TRBJ1-4	.	.	TRBV10-1	TGCGCCAGCAGTGAGACAGGAGAAAAACTGTTTTTT	CASSETGEKLFF
TRBJ2-1	TRBD2	.	TRBV27	TGTGCCAGCAGGAACGAAGCGGGAGGCCTTGGCGAGCAGTTCTTC	CASRNEAGGLGEQFF
TRBJ1-3	.	.	TRBV30	TGTGCCCGGAGCCAGGGCACGGGAAACACCATATATTTT	CARSQGTGNTIYF
TRBJ1-1	.	.	TRBV19	TGTGCCAGTAGTCGCTCAGAATTGGCCGCTTTCTTT	CASSRSELAAFF
TRBJ2-5	.	.	TRBV4-1	TGCGCCAGCAGCCAGCCAGAACAAGAGACCCAGTACTTC	CASSQPEQETQYF